Each of the 7 T cell receptor beta chains below was sequenced from the same sample in a study of blood T cell repertoires in COVID-19. TCRdb's copy holds only in-frame clones and misses some; the assay was immunoSEQ multiplex PCR. Here the sample spans fewer than 250,000 clones, approximately 90% being singletons. Specimen: PBMCs or T cells enriched from blood (not recorded which). Source of these receptors: a man aged 50-59 years who had been exposed to COVID-19.

The gene calls are TRBV5-1 and TRBJ2-1; 9 bases match TRBD2. The CDR3 totals 17 residues. Looked up from germline, CDR1 is SGHRS and CDR2 is YFSETQ. V shed 3 bases, J shed 0 bases, and the junction held 7 bases outside the gene matches. The CDR3 sequence is CASSSPETSGSYNEQFF. CDR3 DNA sequence: TGCGCCAGCAGCTCGCCGGAGACTAGCGGCTCCTACAATGAGCAGTTCTTC. Supplemented by reference TRBV5-1 and TRBJ2-1, the full variable domain reads KAGVTQTPRYLIKTRGQQVTLSCSPISGHRSVSWYQQTPGQGLQFLFEYFSETQRNKGNFPGRFSGRQFSNSRSEMNVSTLELGDSALYLCASSSPETSGSYNEQFFGPGTRLTVL.

The chain employs TRBV5-1 and TRBJ1-2; weak D call: TRBD1 (6 bases). CDR3 size: 14 residues. CDR1 is SGHRS and CDR2 is YFSETQ in the germline V gene. Trimming removed 2 bases at V and 2 bases at J, with 10 bases between. CDR3 in amino acids: CASSFQGSNYGYTF. The CDR3 DNA reads as TGCGCCAGCAGCTTCCAGGGGTCCAACTATGGCTACACCTTC.

The CDR3 is CASSYGRVYNEQFF. As DNA, the CDR3 is TGTGCCAGCAGTTACGGGAGGGTCTACAATGAGCAGTTCTTC. The V and J genes are TRBV6-5 and TRBJ2-1; 7 nucleotides align to TRBD2. Germline V gene sequence: CDR1 MNHEY, CDR2 SVGAGI. V was clipped by 2 bases and J by 3 bases; unmatched bases: 1. CDR3 size: 14 residues.

J is TRBJ2-7 and V is TRBV7-8; D is possibly TRBD2 (6 bases). V lost 5 bases and J 10 bases, leaving 18 bases between the germline ends. The CDR3 is 13 amino acids. The germline gives CDR1 SGHVS, CDR2 FQNEAQ. The CDR3 DNA reads TGTGCCAGCAGCAATTGGGACTCTGAACGACAGTACTTC. The encoded protein is CASSNWDSERQYF. Variable domain in full (rest from reference TRBV7-8 and TRBJ2-7): GAGVSQSPRYKVAKRGQDVALRCDPISGHVSLFWYQQALGQGPEFLTYFQNEAQLDKSGLPSDRFFAERPEGSVSTLKIQRTQQEDSAVYLCASSNWDSERQYFGPGTRLTVT.

V and J are TRBV30 and TRBJ2-3; 9 nucleotides agree with TRBD2. Germline-derived CDR1 and CDR2 are GTSNPN and SVGIG (reference sequence). Losses at the gene ends were 3 bases for V and 5 bases for J; bases not matched to a gene: 12. The CDR3 has 16 amino acids. This CDR3 reads CAWRNVAGVGGDTQYF. CDR3 coding DNA: TGTGCCTGGAGAAATGTAGCGGGAGTCGGTGGAGATACGCAGTATTTT.

The chain recombines TRBV7-9 with TRBJ1-2, with D hard to call. V lost 5 bases and J lost 8, with 21 bases in between. Looked up from germline, CDR1 is SEHNR and CDR2 is FQNEAQ (reference sequence). CDR3 length equals 15 residues. CDR3 region: CASSQLGWRVSGYTF. In DNA form, the CDR3 reads TGTGCCAGCAGCCAATTAGGGTGGAGGGTTTCGGGCTACACCTTC.

This chain links TRBV5-6 with TRBJ2-5; D gene ambiguous. The CDR3 has 15 amino acids. V was pared by 1 base and J by 5 bases, with 15 bases between. In germline, CDR1 is SGHDT, CDR2 YYEEEE. Here the CDR3 DNA reads TGTGCCAGCAGCTTGAGACACCTTGGTGGGGAGACCCAGTACTTC. Protein sequence: CASSLRHLGGETQYF.